The T cell receptor (beta chain) described here comes from a study of blood T cell repertoires in COVID-19. Study context: The United States, Italy and Spain supplied acute and convalescent COVID-19 samples. PBMCs, B-cell-depleted T cells, or T cells were the source of the cDNA or gDNA that made up the material.

Authors' methods: The assay estimated nucleated cells by amplifying reference gene primers. Generated by immunoSEQ multiplex PCR, the TCRdb table keeps only in-frame clones and is missing some. D and trimming come from the DNA, and the V and J calls and clone size come from that table. The sample holds fewer than 350,000 clones, approximately 86% seen once. This clone occurred a few times. The ends were cut back, 3 bases at V and 5 bases at J, with 12 bases in the middle. There are 14 residues in the CDR3. Germline assignment: CDR1 SGHNT and CDR2 YENEEA. The chain joins TRBV11-3 to TRBJ2-3; TRBD2 is a possible D gene (6 bases). Sequenced: peripheral blood. The sequence derives from a woman aged 30 to 39 who had recovered from COVID-19. This CDR3 reads CASSFGKAGDTQYF. For the CDR3, the DNA is TGTGCCAGCAGCTTTGGGAAAGCGGGAGATACGCAGTATTTT.